This is a list of T cell receptor beta chains from one sample in a study of cytomegalovirus exposure and HLA in healthy donors. Method: immunoSEQ multiplex PCR; TCRdb's copy keeps in-frame clones and lacks some. The sample records around 100,000 clones, over 65% being singletons. Sequencing input: PBMCs. These receptors came from a female donor in good health and CMV-seropositive. The CDR3 runs from the conserved cysteine through the conserved F or W. A D gene is named only where the DNA matches it firmly. Some rows mark clone size as missing; the rest say once, few, many or name a class of expanded clone.

J gene	D gene	V gene	clone size	CDR3 length	CDR3 DNA	CDR3 protein
TRBJ2-3	-	TRBV11-2	-	18	TGTGCCAGCAGCTTCAGTACAAACTTGGGCCCTTACACAGATACGCAGTATTTT	CASSFSTNLGPYTDTQYF
TRBJ1-1	-	TRBV2	-	15	TGTGCCAGCAGAAAACAGGGTCTTATGAACACTGAAGCTTTCTTT	CASRKQGLMNTEAFF
TRBJ2-1	TRBD2	TRBV7-3	-	16	TGTGCCAGCAGCCCTAGACCCGGGACTAGTCCTAATGAGCAGTTCTTC	CASSPRPGTSPNEQFF
TRBJ2-3	TRBD1	TRBV2	-	16	TGTGCCAGCAGTGAATGGGACAGGACAAGCACAGATACGCAGTATTTT	CASSEWDRTSTDTQYF
TRBJ2-7	-	TRBV9	-	13	TGTGCCAGCAGCGTAGGGCCAGACTACGAGCAGTACTTC	CASSVGPDYEQYF
TRBJ2-1	-	TRBV5-4	-	14	TGTGCCAGCAGCTTAGGGTCAGGGGCCAATGAGCAGTTCTTC	CASSLGSGANEQFF
TRBJ2-5	TRBD1	TRBV5-6	-	16	TGTGCCAGCAGCCCCCCTCCCGGGACAGGCACCGGGACCCAGTACTTC	CASSPPPGTGTGTQYF
TRBJ1-3	-	TRBV9	-	16	TGTGCCAGCAGCGTAGATACTAACCTCTCTGGAAACACCATATATTTT	CASSVDTNLSGNTIYF
TRBJ2-5	TRBD2	TRBV7-2	-	15	TGTGCCAGCAGCCCCCAGACTAGCGGGGGGGTGGCCCAGTACTTC	CASSPQTSGGVAQYF
TRBJ1-2	-	TRBV5-1	-	13	TGCGCCAGCAGCTTCCGGGGGTTTGAGGGCTACACCTTC	CASSFRGFEGYTF
TRBJ1-5	-	TRBV5-1	-	14	TGCGCCAGCAGCTTAATGGGGGAGGATCAGCCCCAGCATTTT	CASSLMGEDQPQHF
TRBJ2-2	TRBD1	TRBV7-9	-	15	TGTGCCAGCCACAGCCAGGGGGCCGGGACGGGGGAGCTGTTTTTT	CASHSQGAGTGELFF
TRBJ2-4	-	TRBV15	-	16	TGTGCCACCAGCACCGGGAGTGGGTCTGCCAAAAACATTCAGTACTTC	CATSTGSGSAKNIQYF
TRBJ1-6	TRBD1	TRBV6-1	-	14	TGTGCCAGCATGACAGGGAGATATAATTCACCCCTCCACTTT	CASMTGRYNSPLHF
TRBJ1-5	TRBD1	TRBV5-6	few	15	TGTGCCAGCAGCCCTGGGACAGGGGGCAATCAGCCCCAGCATTTT	CASSPGTGGNQPQHF
TRBJ1-5	TRBD1	TRBV7-8	-	16	TGTGCCAGCAGCCAGAACAGGGGGGGACAGGGTCAGCCCCAGCATTTT	CASSQNRGGQGQPQHF
TRBJ2-2	-	TRBV6-5	-	14	TGTGCCAGCAGTTACTCGACCGACCAGAGAGGGCTGTTTTTT	CASSYSTDQRGLFF
TRBJ1-2	TRBD1	TRBV2	once	14	TGTGCCAGTTATCGGGACAGGGGGCTTTGGGGCTACACCTTC	CASYRDRGLWGYTF
TRBJ2-7	-	TRBV28	-	16	TGTGCCAGCAGTTCCCCACAAAAACTAGGAGGCTACGAGCAGTACTTC	CASSSPQKLGGYEQYF
TRBJ2-7	-	TRBV9	-	14	TGTGCCAGCAGCGTAGGAGCGACAGCCAACGAGCAGTACTTC	CASSVGATANEQYF
TRBJ2-7	-	TRBV19	-	13	TGTGCCAGTAGTATCACTACACTCTACGAGCAGTACTTC	CASSITTLYEQYF
TRBJ1-2	TRBD1	TRBV5-4	-	13	TGTGCCAGCAGCCGGACAGGGTTAGAGGGCTACACCTTC	CASSRTGLEGYTF
TRBJ1-3	-	TRBV28	few	15	TGTGCCAGCAGTTTATCTGCGGTCTCTGGAAACACCATATATTTT	CASSLSAVSGNTIYF
TRBJ1-1	-	TRBV5-1	-	15	TGCGCCAGCAGCTTGGAGTCCGGGGTCAACACTGAAGCTTTCTTT	CASSLESGVNTEAFF
TRBJ1-1	-	TRBV30	few	13	TGTGCCTGGAGTGTGGGGGCGAGGACTGAAGCTTTCTTT	CAWSVGARTEAFF
TRBJ2-7	TRBD2	TRBV28	once	15	TGTGCCAGCAGTTTACCAGCGGGAGGTTCCTACGAGCAGTACTTC	CASSLPAGGSYEQYF
TRBJ2-1	-	TRBV5-1	-	14	TGCGCCAGCAGCCGTCGAGAGCGCCACAATGAGCAGTTCTTC	CASSRRERHNEQFF
TRBJ1-1	-	TRBV12-2	-	14	TGTGCAAGTCGCTATCGGACAGGAAACACTGAAGCTTTCTTT	CASRYRTGNTEAFF
TRBJ2-5	-	TRBV5-5	few	15	TGTGCCAGCAGCTTACCGATGGGGAGTTACGAGACCCAGTACTTC	CASSLPMGSYETQYF
TRBJ2-1	-	TRBV11-2	-	14	TGTGCCAGCAGCTTAGTTCCCCGGGAAGTTGAGCAGTTCTTC	CASSLVPREVEQFF
TRBJ1-3	-	TRBV30	-	13	TGTGCCTGGAGTGACGGGGGTGGAAACACCATATATTTT	CAWSDGGGNTIYF
TRBJ1-2	-	TRBV7-9	-	15	TGTGCCAGCAGCTTAGATGGGGGCGCAGGATATGGCTACACCTTC	CASSLDGGAGYGYTF
TRBJ2-2	TRBD2	TRBV6-6	-	16	TGTGCCAGCAGTCGGACTAGCGTAATTAGCACCGGGGAGCTGTTTTTT	CASSRTSVISTGELFF
TRBJ2-5	TRBD2	TRBV6-1	-	17	TGTGCCAGCAGTGATCTAGCGGGAAGGTTGGACCAAGAGACCCAGTACTTC	CASSDLAGRLDQETQYF
TRBJ1-1	-	TRBV5-1	-	14	TGCGCCAGCAGCGGACAGACAATGAACACTGAAGCTTTCTTT	CASSGQTMNTEAFF
TRBJ2-1	-	TRBV27	-	14	TGTGCCAGCAGTTTATCGATGCCCACAGGTGAGCAGTTCTTC	CASSLSMPTGEQFF
TRBJ2-7	TRBD1	TRBV5-1	-	17	TGCGCCAGCAGCTTGGGATTATCCGGGACAGGCACCTACGAGCAGTACTTC	CASSLGLSGTGTYEQYF
TRBJ1-6	-	TRBV6-6	-	13	TGTGCCAGCAGTTACTTCGATAATTCACCCCTCCACTTT	CASSYFDNSPLHF
TRBJ2-7	-	TRBV2	-	13	TGTGCCAGCAGTGTTTCCGCGGGTTCGCAGCAGTACTTC	CASSVSAGSQQYF
TRBJ1-1	TRBD1	TRBV28	-	14	TGTGCCAGCAGTGGCGTGGACAGGGTCACTGAAGCTTTCTTT	CASSGVDRVTEAFF
TRBJ2-5	-	TRBV15	-	13	TGTGCCACCAGCAGAGATTCGGGTGAGACCCAGTACTTC	CATSRDSGETQYF
TRBJ1-2	-	TRBV4-1	once	15	TGCGCCAGCAGCCAAGATTCCAGGGCCAACTATGGCTACACCTTC	CASSQDSRANYGYTF
TRBJ2-7	-	TRBV5-4	-	14	TGTGCCAGCAGCTTGGGTGGAGGGAGCTACGAGCAGTACTTC	CASSLGGGSYEQYF
TRBJ2-3	-	TRBV9	-	16	TGTGCCAGCAGACCAGCGTCGCTTTGGGGCACAGATACGCAGTATTTT	CASRPASLWGTDTQYF
TRBJ2-7	-	TRBV2	-	14	TGTGCCAGCAGTGACAGGTATCTCTCCTACGAGCAGTACTTC	CASSDRYLSYEQYF
TRBJ2-7	-	TRBV15	-	15	TGTGCCACCAGCAGACAGACCACCGGGGCCTACGAGCAGTACTTC	CATSRQTTGAYEQYF
TRBJ2-2	TRBD2	TRBV5-1	few	17	TGCGCCAGCAGCCACACCGGGACTAGCGGCTACACCGGGGAGCTGTTTTTT	CASSHTGTSGYTGELFF
TRBJ2-1	TRBD2	TRBV11-2	-	17	TGTGCCAGCAGCTTAGTTCCTAGCGGGGTCTCCTACAATGAGCAGTTCTTC	CASSLVPSGVSYNEQFF
TRBJ2-7	TRBD1	TRBV9	-	14	TGTGCCAGCAGCGTAGAGACAGGGGGCTACGAGCAGTACTTC	CASSVETGGYEQYF
TRBJ2-1	TRBD2	TRBV7-8	few	14	TGTGCCAGCAGCCCTAGCGGGGGGATGGATGAGCAGTTCTTC	CASSPSGGMDEQFF
TRBJ1-1	TRBD1	TRBV28	-	12	TGTGCCAGCAGGGGACAGGTCTCTGAAGCTTTCTTT	CASRGQVSEAFF
TRBJ2-5	TRBD2	TRBV6-1	-	16	TGTGCCAGCAGTGAGACTAGCGCCAAAACCCAAGAGACCCAGTACTTC	CASSETSAKTQETQYF